This T cell receptor (beta chain) is drawn from a study of cytomegalovirus exposure and HLA in healthy donors. CDR1 MDHEN and CDR2 SYDVKM come from the germline V gene. V shed 8 bases and J 7 bases; nucleotides not matched to a gene: 2. This CDR3 contains 11 residues. The PCR used 60 Vbeta and 13 Jbeta primers. This table comes from immunoSEQ multiplex PCR, and its TCRdb copy is limited to in-frame clones, with some not included. The sample shows under 150,000 clones, about 78% of them seen only once. This clone was seen only a few times. The J gene is TRBJ2-3, the V gene TRBV28; TRBD1 matches at 8 bases. The sequenced sample was PBMCs. The receptor's source is a man aged 50 to 60 in good health and CMV-seronegative. CDR3 loop: CASQGAYTQYF. CDR3 nucleotide sequence: TGTGCCAGCCAGGGGGCTTATACGCAGTATTTT.